This T cell receptor (beta chain) was obtained from a study of T cell changes during pregnancy in multiple sclerosis. Sequencing was performed with immunoSEQ multiplex PCR; in TCRdb, only in-frame clones are kept and a portion is missing. Here the sample spans about 32,000 clones, 80% to 90% being singletons. CDR3 length: 15 residues. V was cut by 2 bases and J by 3 bases, with 13 bases left in between. Germline V lookup: CDR1 SGHKS, CDR2 YYEKEE (reference sequence). This receptor was identified in a female donor with multiple sclerosis, enrolled in a pregnancy study. V and J are TRBV5-5 and TRBJ2-3; the D gene is possibly TRBD2 (5 bases). Here the sequenced sample was CD8+ T cells from peripheral blood mononuclear cells, taken in the third trimester of pregnancy. Here the CDR3 DNA reads TGTGCCAGCAGCTTTCGAAGCGGAGCTACAGATACGCAGTATTTT. It yields the protein CASSFRSGATDTQYF. Using reference TRBV5-5 and TRBJ2-3 for the parts outside the CDR3, the full variable domain is DAGVTQSPTHLIKTRGQQVTLRCSPISGHKSVSWYQQVLGQGPQFIFQYYEKEERGRGNFPDRFSARQFPNYSSELNVNALLLGDSALYLCASSFRSGATDTQYFGPGTRLTVL.